The source of this T cell receptor (beta chain) is a study of neurological immune-mediated disorders. Broader study findings: Because no CDR3 amino acid sequences were shared across subjects by expanded clones, private repertoires were suggested in all groups.

The V end lost 1 base, the J end lost 5 bases, and 9 bases lay between the germline ends. CDR1 and CDR2 (germline): MNHEY, SMNVEV (reference sequence). The CDR3 is 14 residues long. Synthesis of cDNA used 5'RACE (with 10-nucleotide random UMIs). MiXCR was run by TCRdb on the 5' RACE reads, yielding one entry per CDR3 protein. The repertoire holds about 120,000 distinct CDR3 sequences, roughly 3.2% seen once, with 1.3% in the top ten. This clonotype has at least ten counts. Its matching antigen is unknown. Where libraries were unsorted, they were derived from 2 million PBMCs stored at -80 degrees C. This TCR was sampled from a woman younger than 45 with multiple sclerosis. The sequenced material came from PBMCs. V and J are TRBV27 and TRBJ1-5, with D possibly being TRBD1 (6 bases). The CDR3 is CASSLYGGHQPQHF. The DNA for the CDR3 is TGTGCCAGCAGTTTATACGGGGGCCATCAGCCCCAGCATTTT.